Listed below are T cell receptor beta chains from one sample, sequenced in a study of identical twins. TCRdb processed the 5' RACE reads anew with MiXCR; each CDR3 protein has one entry. This sample has around 300,000 distinct CDR3 sequences; more than 6.5% occur once, and the top ten carry less than 2.5%. These sequences were also reported in another study, on yellow fever vaccine responses in identical twins.

Specimen: memory (CD45RO+) T cells sorted from blood. The receptors were gathered from a woman aged 18-30 years in good health. Each CDR3 is given with its conserved first and last residue. The D gene is left open where the match is weak. A row's size may be missing; if present it is once, few, many or a size class.

J: TRBJ1-1
D: TRBD1
V: TRBV3-1
size: many
DNA: TGTGCCAGCAGCCAAGCGGGACAGATGATCACTGAAGCTTTCTTT
CDR3: CASSQAGQMITEAFF

J: TRBJ2-3
D: TRBD2
V: TRBV7-2
size: NA
DNA: TGTGCCAGCAGCTTAAGCGGGAGGGCCCCAGATACGCAGTATTTT
CDR3: CASSLSGRAPDTQYF

J: TRBJ2-1
D: NA
V: TRBV13
size: few
DNA: TGTGCCAGCAGGTTAACAGGGTGGGCTGAGCAGTTCTTC
CDR3: CASRLTGWAEQFF

J: TRBJ2-1
D: TRBD2
V: TRBV20-1
size: many
DNA: TGCAGTGCTAGAGTCGCCCTAGCGGCATACAATGAGCAGTTCTTC
CDR3: CSARVALAAYNEQFF

J: TRBJ2-7
D: TRBD1
V: TRBV29-1
size: NA
DNA: TGCAGCGCCGGGACAGGGCTTACCTACGAGCAGTACTTC
CDR3: CSAGTGLTYEQYF

J: TRBJ2-7
D: TRBD1
V: TRBV20-1
size: NA
DNA: TGCAGTGTTAACGGACAGGGGGTCTACGAGCAGTACTTC
CDR3: CSVNGQGVYEQYF

J: TRBJ2-2
D: TRBD1
V: TRBV20-1
size: NA
DNA: TGCAGTGCTACCCAGGGGGTGGTCACCGGGGAGCTGTTTTTT
CDR3: CSATQGVVTGELFF

J: TRBJ1-1
D: NA
V: TRBV3-1
size: few
DNA: TGTGCCAGCAGCCGGCCCGCAGGGTTTGGTGAAGCTTTCTTT
CDR3: CASSRPAGFGEAFF

J: TRBJ2-1
D: TRBD2
V: TRBV10-3
size: many
DNA: TGTGCCGCGCAGCGGGGGGACGTCAACAATGAGCAGTTCTTC
CDR3: CAAQRGDVNNEQFF

J: TRBJ2-2
D: TRBD2
V: TRBV10-3
size: few
DNA: TGTGCCACCTCACGGACTAGCCACACCGGGGAGCTGTTTTTT
CDR3: CATSRTSHTGELFF

J: TRBJ2-1
D: TRBD2
V: TRBV7-8
size: many
DNA: TGTGCCAGCAGCTTAGAGACTAGCGGGAGAGGTCTTTCCTACAATGAGCAGTTCTTC
CDR3: CASSLETSGRGLSYNEQFF

J: TRBJ2-1
D: NA
V: TRBV4-1
size: NA
DNA: TGCGCCAGCAGCCAAGCCTCGGCGAATGAGCAGTTCTTC
CDR3: CASSQASANEQFF

J: TRBJ2-2
D: TRBD2
V: TRBV12-3/TRBV12-4
size: few
DNA: TGTGCCAGCAGTTTCCCCTCTAGCGGGCGGAACACCGGGGAGCTGTTTTTT
CDR3: CASSFPSSGRNTGELFF

J: TRBJ2-1
D: TRBD2
V: TRBV7-2
size: NA
DNA: TGTGCCAGCAGCTTAGCGCGCGGCCTAGCGGGGGCGGAGCAGTTCTTC
CDR3: CASSLARGLAGAEQFF

J: TRBJ2-1
D: TRBD2
V: TRBV20-1
size: many
DNA: TGCAGTGCTAGAGGGACTAGCGAGTACAATGAGCAGTTCTTC
CDR3: CSARGTSEYNEQFF

J: TRBJ2-1
D: NA
V: TRBV6-5
size: many
DNA: TGTGCCAGCAAAGCAGGGAGAAATGAGCAGTTCTTC
CDR3: CASKAGRNEQFF

J: TRBJ2-1
D: TRBD2
V: TRBV20-1
size: few
DNA: TGCAGTGCTAGAGATTTTCGGGGGGTCGGACTACCAGCCTACAATGAGCAGTTCTTC
CDR3: CSARDFRGVGLPAYNEQFF

J: TRBJ2-2
D: TRBD1
V: TRBV5-6
size: NA
DNA: TGTGCCAGCAGCTTGGGAGACAGGGCCACCGGGGAGCTGTTTTTT
CDR3: CASSLGDRATGELFF

J: TRBJ2-3
D: NA
V: TRBV7-9
size: NA
DNA: TGTGCCAGCAGCTTAGCTCTTTACACAGATACGCAGTATTTT
CDR3: CASSLALYTDTQYF

J: TRBJ2-6
D: NA
V: TRBV24-1
size: NA
DNA: TGTGCCACCAGTGTAGGTCCGGTGGGCTCTGGGGCCAACGTCCTGACTTTC
CDR3: CATSVGPVGSGANVLTF

J: TRBJ2-2
D: TRBD1
V: TRBV3-1
size: many
DNA: TGTGCCAGCAGCCAAGCCTCCTGGGACAGAAACACCGGGGAGCTGTTTTTT
CDR3: CASSQASWDRNTGELFF

J: TRBJ1-1
D: NA
V: TRBV12-3/TRBV12-4
size: few
DNA: TGTGCCAGCAGGTTGGTTGCGAACACTGAAGCTTTCTTT
CDR3: CASRLVANTEAFF

J: TRBJ2-3
D: TRBD1
V: TRBV18
size: few
DNA: TGTGCCAGCTCACCTCAGGGGGCTGGCGCAGATACGCAGTATTTT
CDR3: CASSPQGAGADTQYF

J: TRBJ2-1
D: TRBD2
V: TRBV14
size: few
DNA: TGTGCCAGCAGCCAAGACCGGACTAGCGGGAGAATTGGCAATGAGCAGTTCTTC
CDR3: CASSQDRTSGRIGNEQFF

J: TRBJ2-3
D: NA
V: TRBV6-1
size: NA
DNA: TGTGCCAGCAGTGGGGTTCGCGCTCCGGGCAGCACAGATACGCAGTATTTT
CDR3: CASSGVRAPGSTDTQYF

J: TRBJ2-1
D: TRBD1
V: TRBV6-1
size: NA
DNA: TGTGCCAGCTGGGACAGTGTCCCCCAGCAGTTCTTC
CDR3: CASWDSVPQQFF

J: TRBJ2-1
D: NA
V: TRBV6-2/TRBV6-3
size: many
DNA: TGTGCCAGCAGTTGGACCTACAATGAGCAGTTCTTC
CDR3: CASSWTYNEQFF

J: TRBJ2-5
D: TRBD2
V: TRBV20-1
size: many
DNA: TGCAGTGCTAGAGATTCGCGGGGGGGGTACCAAGAGACCCAGTACTTC
CDR3: CSARDSRGGYQETQYF

J: TRBJ2-7
D: NA
V: TRBV27
size: few
DNA: TGTGCCAGCAGTTTGTACGAGCAGTACTTC
CDR3: CASSLYEQYF

J: TRBJ1-2
D: TRBD1
V: TRBV20-1
size: many
DNA: TGCAGTGCCCGCCGGGACAGGGATGGCTACACCTTC
CDR3: CSARRDRDGYTF

J: TRBJ2-5
D: NA
V: TRBV24-1
size: few
DNA: TGTGCCACCAGTGCCAGAGGACTACAAGAGACCCAGTACTTC
CDR3: CATSARGLQETQYF

J: TRBJ2-2
D: NA
V: TRBV12-3/TRBV12-4
size: many
DNA: TGTGCCATATCGAAGGCCGGCGGGGAGCTGTTTTTT
CDR3: CAISKAGGELFF

J: TRBJ2-2
D: NA
V: TRBV7-2
size: NA
DNA: TGTGCCAGCAGGGCCCCGGGGATGATCGGGGAGCTGTTTTTT
CDR3: CASRAPGMIGELFF